The 19 T cell receptor beta chains listed next were all sequenced from one sample in a study of OX40 agonist ivuxolimab in advanced cancers. The assay was immunoSEQ multiplex PCR, and TCRdb's table has in-frame clones only and misses some. The data hold more than 80,000 clones, with roughly 89% observed a single time. Here the sequenced sample was CD4+ or CD8+ T cells sorted from blood, taken in a trial of the OX40 agonist ivuxolimab. These receptors were taken from an adult with an advanced solid tumor such as melanoma, head and neck, liver or kidney cancer.

This chain links TRBV9 with TRBJ2-3; 7 nucleotides agree with TRBD2. Germline CDR1 SGDLS, CDR2 YYNGEE. V gave up 3 bases and J gave up 4 bases; unmatched junction bases: 8. This CDR3 contains 15 residues. CDR3 protein: CASSGLQGGPDTQYF. The CDR3 nucleotides read TGTGCCAGCAGCGGATTGCAGGGAGGGCCAGATACGCAGTATTTT.

The table lists this clone with a few counts. This chain joins TRBV11-2 and TRBJ2-7; 10 bases map to TRBD2. The CDR3 is 16 residues long. The trim removed 5 bases at V and 5 bases at J, leaving 12 bases unmatched. Per the germline V gene, CDR1 is SGHAT and CDR2 is FQNNGV. The CDR3 DNA reads TGTGCCAGCAGCCCTCAGGGCCTAGCGGGAGCAAACGAGCAGTACTTC. This translates into CASSPQGLAGANEQYF.

The chain is built from TRBV27 and TRBJ2-7; 7 bases map to TRBD1. Germline CDR1 is MNHEY and CDR2 is SMNVEV (reference sequence). This CDR3 has 16 residues. J gave up 1 base and V 2 bases, and 8 bases lay outside the gene matches. The CDR3 is CASSLKGRTGSYEQYF. CDR3 DNA sequence: TGTGCCAGCAGTTTAAAGGGGCGGACAGGTTCCTACGAGCAGTACTTC.

Comments on this clone: At one end, the junction sequence differs from germline, possibly due to a read error. This rearrangement joins TRBV29-1 to TRBJ2-3; TRBD2 matches 9 bases. Germline V CDR1 and CDR2: SQVTM, ANQGSEA. The CDR3 runs to 14 residues. CDR3 residues: CSARSSGSTDTRYF. The CDR3 DNA is TGCAGCGCCAGAAGTAGCGGGAGCACAGATACGCGGTATTTT.

In this sample, this clone turned up a few times. The V gene is TRBV11-1, the J gene TRBJ1-1; D not resolved. The germline gives CDR1 SGHAT, CDR2 FQDESV (reference sequence). The V and J ends lost 5 bases and 0 bases respectively, with 7 bases between them. CDR3 length equals 13 residues. CDR3 nucleotide sequence: TGTGCCAGCAGCCCTCAGATGAACACTGAAGCTTTCTTT. It encodes CASSPQMNTEAFF.

The genes are TRBV19 and TRBJ1-2, with D possibly matching TRBD1 (5 bases). Germline V lookup: CDR1 LNHDA, CDR2 SQIVND (reference sequence). V was clipped by 2 bases and J by 4 bases, with 14 bases between them. The CDR3 covers 15 residues. The CDR3 DNA reads TGTGCCAGTAGTATACTACAAGGAAGGGGCTATGGCTACACCTTC. It codes for CASSILQGRGYGYTF.

The chain is built from TRBV18 and TRBJ2-7; 9 nucleotides agree with TRBD2. Germline loops: CDR1 KGHSH, CDR2 LQKENI. CDR3 size: 15 residues. V trimming: 6 bases; J trimming: 4 bases; junction bases outside the gene matches: 10. The CDR3 DNA reads TGTGCCAGCTCTCCTGGCGGGAGGGCCGTGTACGAGCAGTACTTC. This translates into CASSPGGRAVYEQYF.

Here the CDR3 DNA reads TGTGCCAGCTCACCACTACTCCAAGGGGACGAGCAGTACTTC. The encoded protein is CASSPLLQGDEQYF. The chain uses TRBV18 and TRBJ2-7; D may be TRBD1 (5 bases). The V end lost 1 base, the J end lost 5 bases, and 12 bases lay between the germline ends. The CDR3 sequence is 14 residues long. The V gene's germline CDR1 is KGHSH and CDR2 LQKENI.

A remark on this clone: Its ends do not fully match the called genes, so a read error is possible. The chain recombines TRBV6-5 with TRBJ2-1; D possibly uses TRBD1 or TRBD2 (5 bases each). Germline V gene sequence: CDR1 MNHEY, CDR2 SVGAGI. The CDR3 consists of 14 residues. The CDR3 sequence is CASSYGASGNLLLF. The CDR3 DNA is TGTGCCAGCAGTTACGGGGCCTCGGGGAACCTTTTGCTCTTC.

The chain links TRBV6-6 to TRBJ1-5, with D maybe TRBD1 (5 bases). This CDR3 has 13 residues. V was clipped by 10 bases and J by 5 bases, with 15 bases between them. In germline, CDR1 is MNHNY, CDR2 SVGAGI (reference sequence). The CDR3 here is CATEMGGDQPQHF. For the CDR3, the DNA is TGTGCCACCGAGATGGGGGGGGATCAGCCCCAGCATTTT.

The genes are TRBV6-5 and TRBJ2-3; 9 bases match TRBD2. Trimming cost V 3 bases and J 7 bases; bases outside gene matches: 8. The CDR3 has 15 amino acids. Germline CDR1 is MNHEY and CDR2 is SVGAGI. Here the CDR3 DNA reads TGTGCCAGCAGTTATTTACGCGGGAGGGGGCATACGCAGTATTTT. This gives the protein CASSYLRGRGHTQYF.

The chain joins TRBV9 to TRBJ2-5; D call uncertain. The CDR3 length is 12 residues. Between the trimmed V and J ends, which lost 3 bases and 5 bases, there was a span of 8 bases. Germline V gives CDR1 SGDLS, CDR2 YYNGEE. CDR3 bases: TGTGCCAGCAGCGCCGAAGCTGAGACCCAGTACTTC. Protein: CASSAEAETQYF.

The table lists this clone with a few counts. The chain joins TRBV9 to TRBJ2-2, with 9 bases that match TRBD2. The CDR3 covers 17 residues. Looked up from germline, CDR1 is SGDLS and CDR2 is YYNGEE. V dropped 3 bases and J dropped 5; count of bases not matched to a gene: 11. The CDR3 DNA sequence: TGTGCCAGCAGCGGCATAGCGGGAGCCACGGGGACCGGGGAGCTGTTTTTT. Amino acid sequence: CASSGIAGATGTGELFF. Together with reference TRBV9 and TRBJ2-2, the CDR3 gives the full variable domain: DSGVTQTPKHLITATGQRVTLRCSPRSGDLSVYWYQQSLDQGLQFLIQYYNGEERAKGNILERFSAQQFPDLHSELNLSSLELGDSALYFCASSGIAGATGTGELFFGEGSRLTVL.

The CDR3 DNA is TGCGCCAGCAGCTTGGTAGGCGGGGGGCCGGTCAATGAGCAGTTCTTC. It translates to CASSLVGGGPVNEQFF. The rearrangement links TRBV5-1 to TRBJ2-1, with 8 positions matching TRBD2. The CDR3 runs to 16 residues. V was pared by 0 bases and J by 6 bases, with 8 bases of the junction left unmatched. Per germline, CDR1 SGHRS and CDR2 YFSETQ.

This chain connects TRBV5-4 to TRBJ2-7; D not certain. V was clipped by 0 bases and J by 0 bases, with 4 bases between them. CDR1 is SGHNT, CDR2 YYREEE, per germline (reference sequence). This CDR3 region has 13 residues. CDR3 bases: TGTGCCAGCAGCTTGGCCAGCTCCTACGAGCAGTACTTC. This codes for CASSLASSYEQYF.

The rearrangement uses TRBV27 and TRBJ1-4; no clear D gene. V gave up 3 bases and J gave up 8 bases, with 10 bases separating them. The V gene's germline CDR1 is MNHEY and CDR2 SMNVEV (reference sequence). This CDR3 has 13 amino acids. CDR3 protein: CASSFRLGEKLFF. In DNA, the CDR3 is TGTGCCAGCAGTTTCCGGCTAGGGGAAAAACTGTTTTTT.

This chain joins TRBV2 and TRBJ2-6; D not certain. CDR3 length: 13 residues. Germline V lookup: CDR1 SNHLY, CDR2 FYNNEI. V lost 4 bases and J 5 bases, leaving 6 bases between the germline ends. In DNA, the CDR3 is TGTGCCAGCAGTGGGGGATGGGCCAACGTCCTGACTTTC. Encoded protein: CASSGGWANVLTF.

The chain is built from TRBV2 and TRBJ2-5; 14 bases fit TRBD2. Germline V CDR1 and CDR2: SNHLY, FYNNEI. The CDR3 length is 16 residues. The ends lost 1 base at V and 5 bases at J; junction bases unmatched: 3. CDR3 region: CASSEGTSGRTETQYF. The CDR3 DNA follows: TGTGCCAGCAGTGAAGGGACTAGCGGGAGGACGGAGACCCAGTACTTC.

This sequence joins TRBV19 and TRBJ2-7; TRBD2 matches at 7 bases. The CDR3 is 14 amino acids. CDR1 and CDR2 from the germline V gene are LNHDA and SQIVND (reference sequence). Trimming removed 3 bases from V and 2 bases from J; junction bases left unmatched: 4. Written as DNA, the CDR3 is TGTGCCAGTAGTATGGCTAGCGGACCCTACGAGCAGTACTTC. Its translation is CASSMASGPYEQYF.